The source of this T cell receptor beta chain is a study of blood T cell repertoires in COVID-19. Background on the study: In each case, the material was cDNA or gDNA derived from T cells, B-cell-depleted T cells, or PBMCs.

Original data processing: Counts of nucleated cells, estimated from reference gene primer amplification, were obtained. Assay: immunoSEQ multiplex PCR; the TCRdb copy retains only in-frame clones and omits some. The V and J calls and the clone size are those of that table, but D and trimming were determined from the DNA. The sample includes more than 200,000 clones, 84% of them seen just once. The material sequenced was peripheral blood. The clonotype comes from a middle-aged woman who had recovered from COVID-19.

In DNA form, the CDR3 reads TGTGCCAGCAGCCAAGATGAAAGCGGGGGGGCGTACTACAATGAGCAGTTCTTC. It codes for CASSQDESGGAYYNEQFF. This chain links TRBV4-2 with TRBJ2-1; 10 bases are a match to TRBD2. This CDR3 spans 18 amino acids. Germline V gene lookup returns CDR1 LGHNA and CDR2 YNFKEQ. The ends lost 0 bases at V and 3 bases at J; junction bases unmatched: 8.